The entry that follows covers one T cell receptor (beta chain) sequence. Its antigen is unidentified. The data were taken from a study of blood T cells in healthy people across ages. Findings and caveats of the study: TCR beta diversity, measured per million T cells, fell in a roughly linear way with age. Strong correlation existed between TCR beta diversity and naive T cell percentage.

CDR3 size: 16 residues. The junction had 11 bases not matched to a gene; V was cut back by 6 bases and J by 4 bases. Germline V CDR1 and CDR2: MDHEN, SYDVKM. Using a J-beta primer mix together with a sample-barcoded 5' primer, a second PCR was run for roughly 6 to 12 cycles. TCRdb independently ran MiXCR on the 5' RACE reads; one entry per CDR3 protein. The sample yields 750,000 to 950,000 distinct CDR3 sequences, 25% to 35% seen once. The sample also formed part of further work on T cells of mothers and their children.

The chain recombines TRBV28 with TRBJ2-2; 7 bases match TRBD1. The sequencing input was blood. The source is a woman in her thirties or forties in good health. The CDR3: CASSSRTGRGTGELFF. CDR3 nucleotide sequence: TGTGCCAGCAGCAGCCGGACAGGAAGGGGCACCGGGGAGCTGTTTTTT. Full variable domain (missing parts from reference TRBV28 and TRBJ2-2): DVKVTQSSRYLVKRTGEKVFLECVQDMDHENMFWYRQDPGLGLRLIYFSYDVKMKEKGDIPEGYSVSREKKERFSLILESASTNQTSMYLCASSSRTGRGTGELFFGEGSRLTVL.